One and the same sample provided the 32 T cell receptor beta chains below, sequenced in a study of blood T cell repertoires in COVID-19. The assay was immunoSEQ multiplex PCR, and TCRdb's table has in-frame clones only and misses some. The table shows over 200,000 clones, with approximately 90% occurring only once. The sequenced material came from PBMCs or T cells enriched from blood (not recorded which). These receptors all come from a man aged 18 to 30 who had recovered from COVID-19.

V gene TRBV28 combines with J gene TRBJ1-2, with a possible D match to TRBD1 (5 bases). CDR3 length equals 13 residues. V was pared by 5 bases and J by 8 bases, with 15 bases between. CDR1 MDHEN and CDR2 SYDVKM come from the germline V gene. The CDR3 protein is CASSLRPGNGYTF. The CDR3 region has the DNA TGTGCCAGCAGTCTACGGCCAGGGAACGGCTACACCTTC.

The rearrangement uses TRBV28 and TRBJ2-3; 9 bases align to TRBD2. With 2 bases clipped from V and 9 bases from J, the junction kept 12 bases outside the gene matches. Germline values: CDR1 MDHEN, CDR2 SYDVKM. This CDR3 contains 16 residues. The CDR3 sequence is CASSLAGGRAGGTQYF. The DNA of the CDR3 is TGTGCCAGCAGTTTAGCTGGCGGGAGGGCAGGGGGGACGCAGTATTTT.

CDR3 sequence reads: CASSESEGAGEKLFF. For the CDR3, the DNA is TGTGCCAGCAGTGAATCGGAGGGGGCCGGAGAAAAACTGTTTTTT. The V gene is TRBV6-1, the J gene TRBJ1-4, with TRBD1 matching over 7 bases. The germline gives CDR1 MNHNS, CDR2 SASEGT. The CDR3 has 15 residues. J lost 8 bases, V lost 2 bases, and 8 bases had no gene match.

The chain carries TRBV4-2 and TRBJ2-3; TRBD2 aligns across 7 bases. Germline CDR1 and CDR2: LGHNA and YNFKEQ. The CDR3 runs 16 residues. Germline trimming cut 0 bases from V and 5 bases from J; bases unmatched to any gene: 8. CDR3 residues: CASSQDGARGRDTQYF. CDR3 DNA sequence: TGTGCCAGCAGCCAAGATGGAGCGCGGGGGAGAGATACGCAGTATTTT.

This clone occurred a few times. This chain links TRBV6-5 with TRBJ1-1, with a possible D match to TRBD1 (5 bases). CDR3 length: 14 residues. Germline CDR1 MNHEY, CDR2 SVGAGI. V lost 7 bases and J lost 5, with 17 bases in between. DNA for the CDR3: TGTGCCAGCACCCCTCGGGGGGAAAGTACTGAAGCTTTCTTT. As protein: CASTPRGESTEAFF.

The chain combines TRBV19 with TRBJ1-1; 8 bases are shared with TRBD1. Germline V gene data show CDR1 as LNHDA and CDR2 as SQIVND (reference sequence). V was pared by 5 bases and J by 0 bases, with 5 bases of the junction left unmatched. The CDR3 consists of 15 residues. CDR3 in amino acids: CASSFGQGMNTEAFF. The CDR3 DNA reads TGTGCCAGTAGTTTTGGACAGGGCATGAACACTGAAGCTTTCTTT.

This chain links TRBV5-1 with TRBJ2-1; 10 bases map to TRBD1. The V segment lost 3 bases and the J segment 2 bases; nucleotides outside the gene matches: 2. Germline CDR1 and CDR2: SGHRS and YFSETQ. This CDR3 is built from 15 residues. The CDR3 DNA is TGCGCCAGCAGCTCGGGACAGGGGCCCTACAATGAGCAGTTCTTC. Translation: CASSSGQGPYNEQFF.

The V gene is TRBV11-2, the J gene TRBJ2-1, with D hard to call. Germline CDR1 reads SGHAT; CDR2 reads FQNNGV. CDR3 size: 14 residues. Trimming stripped 4 bases from V and 0 bases from J, with 7 bases between. CDR3 bases: TGTGCCAGCAGCTCGGTGAGCTCCTACAATGAGCAGTTCTTC. This codes for CASSSVSSYNEQFF.

The J gene is TRBJ2-2, the V gene TRBV7-9, with 10 bases identical to TRBD2. The CDR3 is 19 amino acids. The germline gives CDR1 SEHNR, CDR2 FQNEAQ (reference sequence). V lost 1 base and J lost 5; bases outside the gene matches: 13. This chain's CDR3 is CASSLEPLAGEQMTGELFF. CDR3 DNA sequence: TGTGCCAGCAGCTTAGAGCCCCTAGCGGGAGAGCAAATGACCGGGGAGCTGTTTTTT.

The CDR3 DNA follows: TGTGCCACCAGCAGTAGACGGGAGAGCTCCTACAATGAGCAGTTCTTC. This sequence encodes CATSSRRESSYNEQFF. This chain connects TRBV15 to TRBJ2-1; weak D call: TRBD2 (6 bases). Germline assignment: CDR1 LNHNV and CDR2 YYDKDF (reference sequence). This CDR3 spans 16 amino acids. V lost 3 bases, J lost 0 bases, and 12 bases lay in between.

The chain combines TRBV6-5 with TRBJ2-7; D is unresolved. CDR3 length: 14 amino acids. Trimming took 5 bases from V and 3 from J, leaving 14 bases between them. CDR1 is MNHEY and CDR2 is SVGAGI in the germline V gene. CDR3 region: CASSPLESGYEQYF. The CDR3 DNA follows: TGTGCCAGCAGTCCCCTGGAGTCCGGCTACGAGCAGTACTTC.

This chain uses TRBV27 with TRBJ1-2, with a tentative D call TRBD1 (6 bases). Trimming cost V 7 bases and J 3 bases, with 18 bases left between them. Germline CDR1 and CDR2: MNHEY and SMNVEV (reference sequence). The CDR3 length is 15 residues. The CDR3 protein is CASIRGARGDYGYTF. The CDR3 nucleotides are TGTGCCAGCATTCGGGGGGCCCGGGGTGACTATGGCTACACCTTC.

The chain joins TRBV12-3 or TRBV12-4 to TRBJ2-1; no clear D gene. This CDR3 has 10 residues. Trimming shortened V by 4 bases and J by 7 bases, and 2 bases separated the two germline ends. The CDR3 loop reads CASSSNEQFF. CDR3 nucleotides: TGTGCCAGCAGTTCAAATGAGCAGTTCTTC.

The J gene is TRBJ2-7, the V gene TRBV5-6; D remains ambiguous. CDR3 size: 13 residues. Germline V lookup: CDR1 SGHDT, CDR2 YYEEEE. V was pared by 6 bases and J by 3 bases, with 13 bases between. The CDR3 here is CASNYKVGYEQYF. CDR3 nucleotides: TGTGCCAGCAACTATAAAGTAGGCTACGAGCAGTACTTC.

V usage is TRBV27 and J usage is TRBJ2-1, with D perhaps TRBD2 (5 bases). CDR1 and CDR2 from the germline V gene are MNHEY and SMNVEV (reference sequence). The germline V and J ends were trimmed by 3 bases and 0 bases, with 9 bases remaining between them. This CDR3 spans 15 amino acids. CDR3: CASSFEGPSYNEQFF. As DNA, the CDR3 is TGTGCCAGCAGTTTCGAGGGCCCCTCCTACAATGAGCAGTTCTTC.

The chain uses TRBV28 and TRBJ2-2, with TRBD1 identical over 7 bases. V lost 7 bases, J lost 6 bases, and 14 bases stayed unmatched. Germline V lookup: CDR1 MDHEN, CDR2 SYDVKM. The CDR3 length is 16 residues. The chain's CDR3 is CASTSPGQGVPGELFF. CDR3 DNA: TGTGCCAGCACCTCCCCGGGGCAGGGGGTCCCCGGGGAGCTGTTTTTT.

V usage is TRBV28 and J usage is TRBJ1-4; 10 nucleotides line up with TRBD1. The CDR3 spans 15 residues. The trim removed 6 bases at V and 8 bases at J, leaving 9 bases unmatched. Germline-derived CDR1 and CDR2 are MDHEN and SYDVKM. In DNA form, the CDR3 reads TGTGCCAGCAGCCAAACCGGGACAGGGGTCGAAAAACTGTTTTTT. Translating it yields CASSQTGTGVEKLFF.

The chain couples TRBV5-1 to TRBJ1-2; 9 positions match TRBD1. The CDR3 extends over 15 amino acids. Per the germline V gene, CDR1 is SGHRS and CDR2 is YFSETQ. V was pared by 2 bases and J by 6 bases, with 8 bases of the junction left unmatched. The DNA for the CDR3 is TGCGCCAGCAGCTTACTGGGACAGGGAGGCGATGGCTACACCTTC. This encodes CASSLLGQGGDGYTF.

This chain links TRBV5-8 with TRBJ1-1; D gene unclear. Germline V gives CDR1 SGHTS, CDR2 YDEGEE. V was trimmed by 0 bases and J by 2 bases, leaving 8 bases between them. This CDR3 spans 14 amino acids. The CDR3 here is CASSLVNRNTEAFF. The CDR3, as DNA: TGTGCCAGCAGCTTGGTCAACAGAAACACTGAAGCTTTCTTT.

The chain uses TRBV6-5 and TRBJ2-7, with TRBD1 matching 7 bases. The germline V gene has CDR1 MNHEY and CDR2 SVGAGI. There are 13 residues in the CDR3. Unmatched junction bases numbered 6, after V lost 6 bases and J lost 4 bases. CDR3 loop: CASSAQGRYEQYF. The CDR3 nucleotides are TGTGCCAGCAGCGCACAGGGGCGGTACGAGCAGTACTTC.

The CDR3 is CASGSPGQGGRTGELFF. Here the CDR3 DNA reads TGTGCTAGTGGCTCCCCGGGACAGGGGGGGAGAACCGGGGAGCTGTTTTTT. This chain joins TRBV12-5 and TRBJ2-2, with 11 bases aligning to TRBD1. V lost 6 bases, J lost 5 bases, and 11 bases stayed unmatched. Germline lookup yields CDR1 LGHNT and CDR2 FRNRAP. The length of the CDR3 is 17 residues.

The chain uses TRBV20-1 and TRBJ2-3; the match to TRBD2 covers 9 bases. Germline V lookup: CDR1 DFQATT, CDR2 SNEGSKA (reference sequence). This CDR3 spans 14 amino acids. The trim removed 3 bases at V and 4 bases at J, leaving 5 bases unmatched. CDR3 in DNA: TGCAGTGCTAGTCCAGCGGGAGGCCCAGATACGCAGTATTTT. Residues: CSASPAGGPDTQYF.

The chain uses TRBV5-1 and TRBJ1-2, with TRBD1 matching 7 bases. J lost 7 bases, V lost 4 bases, and 7 bases had no gene match. The CDR3 totals 13 residues. CDR1 is SGHRS, CDR2 YFSETQ, per germline. CDR3 protein: CASSARQGLGYTF. CDR3 DNA sequence: TGCGCCAGCAGCGCTAGACAGGGCCTTGGCTACACCTTC.

The chain couples TRBV27 to TRBJ1-3; 7 bases match TRBD1. Trimming at V came to 4 bases and at J to 3 bases, leaving 12 bases not matched to a gene. CDR1 and CDR2 from the germline V gene are MNHEY and SMNVEV (reference sequence). This CDR3 spans 17 amino acids. CDR3 sequence reads: CASSSLSRGGFGNTIYF. The DNA for the CDR3 is TGTGCCAGCAGTTCCCTCTCCCGAGGGGGCTTTGGAAACACCATATATTTT.

The chain links TRBV9 to TRBJ2-2; 14 bases fit TRBD2. J gave up 6 bases and V 0 bases, and 10 bases lay outside the gene matches. Germline CDR1 is SGDLS and CDR2 is YYNGEE. This CDR3 contains 19 residues. CDR3 region: CASSVALGTSGSVAGELFF. CDR3 bases: TGTGCCAGCAGCGTAGCTCTAGGGACTAGCGGGAGCGTAGCCGGGGAGCTGTTTTTT.

The CDR3 bases are TGTGCCTGGAGGTGGAAGGACAGGGGGGTCGCTTCGGAAGCTTTCTTT. The encoded protein is CAWRWKDRGVASEAFF. This chain uses TRBV30 with TRBJ1-1, with 10 bases aligning to TRBD1. This CDR3 region has 16 residues. With V trimmed by 3 bases and J by 8 bases, 15 bases remained unmatched. Germline V lookup: CDR1 GTSNPN, CDR2 SVGIG (reference sequence). The full variable domain, its missing parts supplied by reference TRBV30 and TRBJ1-1, is SQTIHQWPATLVQPVGSPLSLECTVEGTSNPNLYWYRQAAGRGLQLLFYSVGIGQISSEVPQNLSASRPQDRQFILSSKKLLLSDSGFYLCAWRWKDRGVASEAFFGQGTRLTVV.

Only a few counts were recorded for this clone. The chain uses TRBV28 and TRBJ2-7; TRBD1 matches 8 bases. CDR1 MDHEN and CDR2 SYDVKM come from the germline V gene. This CDR3 is 14 amino acids long. The V segment lost 6 bases and the J segment 3 bases; nucleotides outside the gene matches: 7. CDR3 loop: CASRGDRGFYEQYF. For the CDR3, the DNA is TGTGCCAGCAGGGGTGACAGGGGTTTCTACGAGCAGTACTTC.

The chain uses TRBV11-1 and TRBJ2-7; TRBD2 might be the D (5 bases). V gave up 1 base and J gave up 11 bases, with 15 bases separating them. CDR3 length: 13 residues. Per germline, CDR1 SGHAT and CDR2 FQDESV (reference sequence). The CDR3 bases are TGTGCCAGCAGCTTAGAAGCTTCTGAGGGCAAGTACTTC. It encodes CASSLEASEGKYF.

This rearrangement joins TRBV7-2 to TRBJ1-5, with D maybe TRBD1 (5 bases). V was trimmed by 8 bases and J by 3 bases, leaving 11 bases between them. From germline, CDR1 is SGHTA and CDR2 FQGNSA. CDR3 length equals 13 residues. Here the CDR3 reads CASGTGPNQPQHF. For the CDR3, the DNA is TGTGCCAGCGGAACAGGTCCCAATCAGCCCCAGCATTTT.

The chain's CDR3 is CAWSVPGARSNQPQHF. The CDR3, as DNA: TGTGCCTGGAGTGTACCAGGGGCGAGAAGCAATCAGCCCCAGCATTTT. The rearrangement uses TRBV30 and TRBJ1-5; the D gene is possibly TRBD1 (6 bases). Trimming took 0 bases from V and 1 from J, leaving 13 bases between them. CDR3 size: 16 residues. The V gene's germline CDR1 is GTSNPN and CDR2 SVGIG (reference sequence).

The chain links TRBV5-6 to TRBJ2-1; D ambiguous. V lost 3 bases and J 4 bases, leaving 14 bases between the germline ends. In germline, CDR1 is SGHDT, CDR2 YYEEEE. The CDR3 covers 15 residues. This chain's CDR3 is CASSSDLERYNEQFF. The DNA of the CDR3 is TGTGCCAGCAGCTCGGATCTGGAGCGATACAATGAGCAGTTCTTC.

This clone appeared once. The chain combines TRBV28 with TRBJ1-2; a possible D gene is TRBD1 (6 bases). Looked up from germline, CDR1 is MDHEN and CDR2 is SYDVKM. V was cut by 3 bases and J by 4 bases, with 9 bases left in between. The CDR3 is 13 residues long. CDR3 protein: CASSLRGTYGYTF. As DNA, the CDR3 is TGTGCCAGCAGTTTGAGGGGGACCTATGGCTACACCTTC.